The clone carrying this T cell receptor beta chain was seen more than once but under ten times. What it binds is unknown. This sample was taken from a study of T cells in Graves' hyperthyroidism and ophthalmopathy. Findings and limits, study-wide: In the blood, most expanded thyroid clonotypes above 0.001 appeared as well. A model built on 13 V-J features separated ophthalmopathy from stable hyperthyroidism.

This CDR3 comprises 17 residues. The trim removed 4 bases at V and 2 bases at J, leaving 9 bases unmatched. CDR1 is SGDLS and CDR2 is YYNGEE in the germline V gene. Subjects with ophthalmopathy showed a Clinical Activity Score no lower than 3, a NOSPECS grade no lower than 4, and a duration shorter than 3 months. RNA transcripts provided the source from which TCR beta CDR3 regions were amplified. The TCR CDR3 was amplified in a first-round RT-PCR using the HTBI primer set. TCRdb recomputed calls from the multiplex PCR reads with MiXCR, one row per CDR3 protein. Here the sample spans around 600,000 distinct CDR3 sequences, more than 15% being singletons.

V is TRBV9 and J is TRBJ2-1, with 10 bases fitting TRBD1. Sequencing input: blood. The receptor was isolated from a woman aged 40 to 50 with Graves' ophthalmopathy. CDR3 protein: CASSIGQGGVPYNEQFF. The CDR3 DNA sequence: TGTGCCAGCAGCATCGGACAGGGGGGCGTTCCCTACAATGAGCAGTTCTTC. Complete variable domain (other parts from reference TRBV9 and TRBJ2-1): DSGVTQTPKHLITATGQRVTLRCSPRSGDLSVYWYQQSLDQGLQFLIQYYNGEERAKGNILERFSAQQFPDLHSELNLSSLELGDSALYFCASSIGQGGVPYNEQFFGPGTRLTVL.